These 25 T cell receptor beta chains were sequenced from one sample in a study of vaccination and CD4 T cells after COVID-19. Sequencing of the DNA from cultured CD4+ T cells was carried out with the Oncomine TCR Beta short-read assay. TCRdb processed the PCR reads anew with MiXCR; each CDR3 protein has one entry. The sample includes 4,100 or so distinct CDR3 sequences, about 48% seen only once; the top ten take approximately 43%. For these TCRs, the target antigens are not known. Treatment described: roughly ten-day PBMC culture with coronavirus spike peptide pools or control peptides (ViraFEST assay). Sequencing input: CD4+ T cells from blood, cultured in vitro. These receptors all stem from a human donor who had recovered from COVID-19.

This clonotype was seen more than once but under ten times. The gene calls are TRBV15 and TRBJ2-7, with 7 bases matching TRBD2. The germline V gene encodes CDR1 LNHNV and CDR2 YYDKDF (reference sequence). CDR3 size: 16 residues. V lost 0 bases, J lost 1 base, and 6 bases stayed unmatched. For the CDR3, the DNA is TGTGCCACCAGCAGAGATTGGCCGGGACTATCCTACGAGCAGTACTTC. Residues: CATSRDWPGLSYEQYF.

This sequence joins TRBV11-3 and TRBJ2-3; possible D gene TRBD2, 6 bases. The CDR3 runs 13 residues. Germline V gives CDR1 SGHNT, CDR2 YENEEA. V gave up 1 base and J gave up 5 bases, with 7 bases separating them. The CDR3: CASSLGRVDTQYF. In nucleotides, the CDR3 is TGTGCCAGCAGCTTAGGGAGGGTAGATACGCAGTATTTT.

This clonotype was observed a few times. This chain links TRBV24-1 with TRBJ2-5; D might be TRBD1 (5 bases). V was cut by 9 bases and J by 4 bases, with 17 bases left in between. Per germline, CDR1 KGHDR and CDR2 SFDVKD. This CDR3 has 14 amino acids. In nucleotides, the CDR3 is TGTGCCACCTCGGACACCCGACCGAGAGAGACCCAGTACTTC. This encodes CATSDTRPRETQYF.

The sample holds a few counts of this clonotype. V and J are TRBV19 and TRBJ1-1; D gene unclear. Trimming took off 1 base at V and 10 bases at J, with 10 bases between the two ends. The CDR3 has 12 residues. Per the germline V gene, CDR1 is LNHDA and CDR2 is SQIVND (reference sequence). Written as DNA, the CDR3 is TGTGCCAGTAGTATAGGGGTCCGGGTAGCTTTCTTT. This gives the protein CASSIGVRVAFF. The full variable domain, its missing parts supplied by reference TRBV19 and TRBJ1-1, is DGGITQSPKYLFRKEGQNVTLSCEQNLNHDAMYWYRQDPGQGLRLIYYSQIVNDFQKGDIAEGYSVSREKKESFPLTVTSAQKNPTAFYLCASSIGVRVAFFGQGTRLTVV.

This sequence joins TRBV20-1 and TRBJ2-3; D is perhaps TRBD1 (6 bases). The CDR3 consists of 15 residues. V was pared by 4 bases and J by 2 bases, with 16 bases between. Germline V lookup: CDR1 DFQATT, CDR2 SNEGSKA (reference sequence). CDR3 DNA: TGCAGTGCTACCCGCCGGGACACCAACACAGATACGCAGTATTTT. It specifies CSATRRDTNTDTQYF.

The CDR3 sequence is CASSYRRDIGYYTF. CDR3 coding DNA: TGTGCCAGCAGCTACCGTAGGGACATCGGGTACTACACCTTC. This chain connects TRBV2 to TRBJ1-2, with D tentatively TRBD1 (6 bases). The germline V and J ends were trimmed by 6 bases and 10 bases, with 21 bases remaining between them. The CDR3 extends over 14 amino acids. From germline, CDR1 is SNHLY and CDR2 FYNNEI. The full variable domain, in which reference TRBV2 and TRBJ1-2 provide the parts outside the CDR3, is EPEVTQTPSHQVTQMGQEVILRCVPISNHLYFYWYRQILGQKVEFLVSFYNNEISEKSEIFDDQFSVERPDGSNFTLKIRSTKLEDSAMYFCASSYRRDIGYYTFGSGTRLTVV.

The CDR3 region is CASSELPGGNTEAFF. CDR3 bases: TGTGCCAGCAGTGAATTGCCAGGGGGGAACACTGAAGCTTTCTTT. This chain joins TRBV2 and TRBJ1-1; 7 nucleotides align to TRBD1. CDR3 length: 15 residues. Germline V gene data show CDR1 as SNHLY and CDR2 as FYNNEI. Losses at the gene ends were 2 bases for V and 1 base for J; bases not matched to a gene: 4.

In its sample, this clonotype was seen once. This chain links TRBV7-2 with TRBJ1-6; TRBD1 aligns across 7 bases. CDR1 is SGHTA, CDR2 FQGNSA, per germline. This CDR3 has 16 residues. Trimming at V came to 1 base and at J to 4 bases, leaving 4 bases not matched to a gene. For the CDR3, the DNA is TGTGCCAGCAGCTTAGTGACAGGGAGGTATAATTCACCCCTCCACTTT. Protein sequence: CASSLVTGRYNSPLHF. Drawing the rest from reference TRBV7-2 and TRBJ1-6, the complete variable domain is GAGVSQSPSNKVTEKGKDVELRCDPISGHTALYWYRQSLGQGLEFLIYFQGNSAPDKSGLPSDRFSAERTGGSVSTLTIQRTQQEDSAVYLCASSLVTGRYNSPLHFGNGTRLTVT.

This rearrangement joins TRBV20-1 to TRBJ2-1; TRBD2 agrees at 10 bases. Germline CDR1 and CDR2: DFQATT and SNEGSKA (reference sequence). J was trimmed by 3 bases and V by 0 bases; bases with no gene match: 5. The CDR3 runs 16 residues. The CDR3: CSARDQLAGDYNEQFF. In DNA, the CDR3 is TGCAGTGCTAGAGATCAGCTAGCGGGAGACTACAATGAGCAGTTCTTC.

This clonotype is deemed medium-sized. The J gene is TRBJ1-6, the V gene TRBV2; the D gene is possibly TRBD1 (5 bases). The length of the CDR3 is 14 residues. Trimming stripped 6 bases from V and 12 bases from J, with 18 bases between. CDR1 is SNHLY, CDR2 FYNNEI, per germline. DNA of the CDR3: TGTGCCAGCAGAGATACAGGAGGACTGCAACCCCTCCACTTT. It is translated as CASRDTGGLQPLHF.

CDR3 sequence: CASRRLAGTLDSYEQYF. The CDR3 DNA reads as TGTGCCAGCAGGCGACTAGCGGGAACTCTAGACTCCTACGAGCAGTACTTC. This sequence joins TRBV6-1 and TRBJ2-7; 11 bases fit TRBD2. The germline CDR1 and CDR2 sequences are MNHNS and SASEGT. This CDR3 has 17 amino acids. After removal of 6 bases from V and 0 bases from J, the junction contained 10 bases not matched to a gene.

This clonotype has a handful of counts. This rearrangement joins TRBV2 to TRBJ1-2; 7 nucleotides agree with TRBD1. This CDR3 is built from 14 residues. Germline V gene sequence: CDR1 SNHLY, CDR2 FYNNEI. The V segment lost 2 bases and the J segment 1 base; nucleotides outside the gene matches: 1. CDR3 protein: CASSEQGVNYGYTF. The CDR3 nucleotides read TGTGCCAGCAGTGAACAGGGGGTTAACTATGGCTACACCTTC. Drawing the rest from reference TRBV2 and TRBJ1-2, the complete variable domain is EPEVTQTPSHQVTQMGQEVILRCVPISNHLYFYWYRQILGQKVEFLVSFYNNEISEKSEIFDDQFSVERPDGSNFTLKIRSTKLEDSAMYFCASSEQGVNYGYTFGSGTRLTVV.

This clonotype occurred a few times. The chain combines TRBV29-1 with TRBJ2-1; D is ambiguous. Trimming pared 4 bases from V and 2 bases from J, leaving 12 bases between. This CDR3 is built from 14 residues. Germline lookup yields CDR1 SQVTM and CDR2 ANQGSEA. In DNA form, the CDR3 reads TGCAGCGTTGTCCAGACCATCACCTACAATGAGCAGTTCTTC. This encodes CSVVQTITYNEQFF.

The CDR3, as DNA: TGTGCCAGCAGTATCGGGACCTTGAACACCGGGGAGCTGTTTTTT. It codes for CASSIGTLNTGELFF. The gene calls are TRBV12-3 or TRBV12-4 and TRBJ2-2; the D gene could be TRBD1 or TRBD2 (5 bases each). V lost 5 bases and J lost 1, with 11 bases in between. The CDR3 is made up of 15 amino acids.

This clonotype came up once. The chain has TRBV7-2 and TRBJ2-5; 8 bases match TRBD2. CDR1 is SGHTA, CDR2 FQGNSA, per germline. CDR3 length equals 16 residues. The J segment lost 7 bases and the V segment lost 3 bases, leaving 13 bases of the junction unmatched. CDR3 in DNA: TGTGCCAGCAGCTTGCTATCCGGGACTAGGGGCCGGACCCAGTACTTC. This sequence encodes CASSLLSGTRGRTQYF.

The chain combines TRBV5-1 with TRBJ2-2; D uncertain. Trimming removed 7 bases from V and 0 bases from J, with 10 bases in between. Germline V gene data show CDR1 as SGHRS and CDR2 as YFSETQ. This CDR3 is built from 14 residues. The CDR3 coding sequence is TGCGCCAGCTCGCCCCGGACGAACACCGGGGAGCTGTTTTTT. This sequence encodes CASSPRTNTGELFF.

The rearrangement links TRBV5-6 to TRBJ2-3; tentatively, D is TRBD1 (7 bases). The CDR3 spans 16 residues. Deletions cut 2 bases from V and 1 base from J, with 14 bases between. In germline, CDR1 is SGHDT, CDR2 YYEEEE. The CDR3 is CASSLRGQRGTDTQYF. CDR3 sequence (DNA): TGTGCCAGCAGCTTAAGGGGACAGCGGGGCACAGATACGCAGTATTTT.

V and J are TRBV20-1 and TRBJ2-5; 7 bases map to TRBD1. CDR1 is DFQATT, CDR2 SNEGSKA, per germline (reference sequence). V dropped 3 bases and J dropped 4; count of bases not matched to a gene: 11. CDR3 size: 15 residues. The CDR3 protein is CSASPTGIGPETQYF. CDR3 in DNA: TGCAGTGCTAGCCCGACAGGGATTGGTCCAGAGACCCAGTACTTC.

The chain recombines TRBV24-1 with TRBJ2-1; 8 nucleotides agree with TRBD1. The CDR3 contains 15 residues. With V trimmed by 7 bases and J by 9 bases, 13 bases remained unmatched. Germline lookup yields CDR1 KGHDR and CDR2 SFDVKD. This CDR3 is CATSEYQGAGGEQFF. CDR3 DNA sequence: TGTGCCACCAGCGAGTACCAGGGGGCGGGTGGTGAGCAGTTCTTC.

The chain carries TRBV20-1 and TRBJ2-1, with D possibly TRBD2 on 5 matching bases. The germline CDR1 and CDR2 sequences are DFQATT and SNEGSKA (reference sequence). V dropped 0 bases and J dropped 13 bases, with 22 bases sitting between them. The length of the CDR3 is 15 residues. This CDR3 reads CSARDRGRGADRQFF. CDR3 coding DNA: TGCAGTGCTAGAGATAGAGGGCGAGGAGCCGATCGTCAGTTCTTC.

This clonotype was seen a few times. The rearrangement links TRBV6-4 to TRBJ2-1, with 9 bases fitting TRBD2. CDR1 is MRHNA, CDR2 SNTAGT, per germline. The CDR3 contains 14 residues. J lost 4 bases, V lost 5 bases, and 3 bases had no gene match. The CDR3 region has the DNA TGTGCCAGCAGTCAACTAGCGGGTTACAATGAGCAGTTCTTC. Residues: CASSQLAGYNEQFF.

The genes are TRBV29-1 and TRBJ2-7, with D uncertain. This CDR3 region has 13 residues. V lost 6 bases to trimming and J lost 3 bases, with 15 bases between them. Germline assignment: CDR1 SQVTM and CDR2 ANQGSEA. The CDR3 here is CSVPEIRIYEQYF. The CDR3 region has the DNA TGCAGCGTCCCCGAAATAAGAATCTACGAGCAGTACTTC.

The V and J genes are TRBV7-8 and TRBJ2-7; 9 bases match TRBD2. The CDR3 is 16 residues long. Per the germline V gene, CDR1 is SGHVS and CDR2 is FQNEAQ. Trimming removed 3 bases from V and 0 bases from J; junction bases left unmatched: 6. CDR3 region: CASSLEDSGSSYEQYF. CDR3 nucleotides: TGTGCCAGCAGCTTGGAAGATAGCGGGAGCTCCTACGAGCAGTACTTC.

This sequence joins TRBV20-1 and TRBJ1-5, with D perhaps TRBD1 (6 bases). Trimming removed 6 bases at V and 5 bases at J, with 11 bases between. The CDR3 is 12 residues long. Germline CDR1 reads DFQATT; CDR2 reads SNEGSKA (reference sequence). The CDR3 DNA follows: TGCAGTGCAAACAGACAGGATCAGCCCCAGCATTTT. Translating it yields CSANRQDQPQHF.

This clonotype occurred a few times. V and J are TRBV5-1 and TRBJ1-1, with D unresolved. This CDR3 spans 14 amino acids. Germline assignment: CDR1 SGHRS and CDR2 YFSETQ. V lost 0 bases, J lost 2 bases, and 8 bases lay in between. This CDR3 is CASSLETANTEAFF. CDR3 DNA sequence: TGCGCCAGCAGCTTGGAGACGGCAAACACTGAAGCTTTCTTT.